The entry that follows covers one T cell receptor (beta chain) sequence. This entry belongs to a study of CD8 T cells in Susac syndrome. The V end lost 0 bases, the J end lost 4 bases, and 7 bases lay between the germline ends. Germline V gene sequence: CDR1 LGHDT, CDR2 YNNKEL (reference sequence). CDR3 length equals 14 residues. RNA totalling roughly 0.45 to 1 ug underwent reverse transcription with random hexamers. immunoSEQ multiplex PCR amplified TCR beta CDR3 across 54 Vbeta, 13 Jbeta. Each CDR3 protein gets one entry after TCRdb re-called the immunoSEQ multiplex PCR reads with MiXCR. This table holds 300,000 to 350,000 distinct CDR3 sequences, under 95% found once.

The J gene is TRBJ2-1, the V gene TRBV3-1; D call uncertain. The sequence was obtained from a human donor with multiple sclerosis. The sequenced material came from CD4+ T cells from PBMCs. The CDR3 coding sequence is TGTGCCAGCAGCCAAGACTACGGATACAATGAGCAGTTCTTC. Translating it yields CASSQDYGYNEQFF.